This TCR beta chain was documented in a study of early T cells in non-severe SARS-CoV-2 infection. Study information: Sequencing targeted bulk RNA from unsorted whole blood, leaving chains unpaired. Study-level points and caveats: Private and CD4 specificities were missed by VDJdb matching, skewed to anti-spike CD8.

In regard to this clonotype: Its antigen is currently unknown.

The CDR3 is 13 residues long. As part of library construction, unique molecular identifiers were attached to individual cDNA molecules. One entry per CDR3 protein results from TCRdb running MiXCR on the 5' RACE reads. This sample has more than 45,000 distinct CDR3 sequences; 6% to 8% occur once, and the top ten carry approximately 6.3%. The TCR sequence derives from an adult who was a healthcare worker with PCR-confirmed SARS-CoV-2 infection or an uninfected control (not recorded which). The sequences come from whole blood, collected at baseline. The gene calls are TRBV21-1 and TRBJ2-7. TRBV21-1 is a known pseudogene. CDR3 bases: TGTGCCAGCAGCAAAACAGCAAAGTACGAGCAGTACTTC. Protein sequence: CASSKTAKYEQYF.